The 2 T cell receptor beta chains presented below share a single source sample, sequenced in a study of blood T cells in healthy people across ages. A second PCR, run for roughly 7 to 12 cycles, used a sample-barcoded 5' primer plus a J-beta primer mix. TCRdb called the 5' RACE reads again in MiXCR, with one record for every CDR3 protein. Of under 2,000,000 distinct CDR3 sequences in the sample, around 50% were seen once. The specimen was blood. The receptor set was obtained from a woman between 35 and 50 years old in good health.

The chain has TRBV20-1 and TRBJ2-3, with 8 bases fitting TRBD2. Per germline, CDR1 DFQATT and CDR2 SNEGSKA (reference sequence). V shed 6 bases and J 3 bases; nucleotides not matched to a gene: 14. The CDR3 extends over 16 amino acids. In DNA, the CDR3 is TGCAGTGCCACAGTCGGTAGCGGGGTCGGAACAGATACGCAGTATTTT. This codes for CSATVGSGVGTDTQYF.

Points on this clonotype: Given the absence of the conserved phenylalanine or tryptophan at the CDR3 end, a read error is likely. This sequence joins TRBV12-3 or TRBV12-4 and TRBJ2-1; D might be TRBD1 (5 bases). Trimming took off 6 bases at V and 3 bases at J, with 15 bases between the two ends. The CDR3 consists of 15 residues. In nucleotides, the CDR3 is TGTGCCAGCAGCCCTACAGGCTCCGGCTACAATGAGCAGTTCTCC. Amino acid sequence: CASSPTGSGYNEQFS.